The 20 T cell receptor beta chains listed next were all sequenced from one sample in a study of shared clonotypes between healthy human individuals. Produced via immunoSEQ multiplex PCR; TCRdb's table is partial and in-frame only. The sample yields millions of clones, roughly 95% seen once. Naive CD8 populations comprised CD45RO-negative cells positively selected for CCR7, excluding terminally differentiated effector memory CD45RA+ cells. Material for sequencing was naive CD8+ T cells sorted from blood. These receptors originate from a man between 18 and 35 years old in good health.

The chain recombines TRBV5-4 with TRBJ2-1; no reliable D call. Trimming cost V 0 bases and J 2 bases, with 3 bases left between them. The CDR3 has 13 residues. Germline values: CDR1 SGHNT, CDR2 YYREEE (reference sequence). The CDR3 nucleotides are TGTGCCAGCAGCTTGGGGGCCTACAATGAGCAGTTCTTC. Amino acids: CASSLGAYNEQFF.

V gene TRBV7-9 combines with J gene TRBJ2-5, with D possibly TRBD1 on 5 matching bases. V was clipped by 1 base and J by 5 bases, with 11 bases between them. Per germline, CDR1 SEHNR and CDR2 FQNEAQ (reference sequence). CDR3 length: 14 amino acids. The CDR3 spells CASSLGAGWETQYF. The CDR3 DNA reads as TGTGCCAGCAGCTTAGGTGCAGGGTGGGAGACCCAGTACTTC.

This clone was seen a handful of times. CDR3: CASSQVSGAGGQPQHF. The CDR3 region has the DNA TGCGCCAGCAGCCAAGTTTCAGGGGCAGGGGGTCAGCCCCAGCATTTT. This chain connects TRBV4-1 to TRBJ1-5; 7 nucleotides agree with TRBD1. V was clipped by 1 base and J by 6 bases; unmatched bases: 9. CDR3 length: 16 residues. Germline CDR1 reads MGHRA; CDR2 reads YSYEKL.

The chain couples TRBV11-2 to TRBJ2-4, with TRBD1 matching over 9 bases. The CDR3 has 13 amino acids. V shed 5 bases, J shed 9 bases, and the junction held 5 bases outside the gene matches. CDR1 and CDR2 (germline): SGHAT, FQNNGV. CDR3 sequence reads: CASSLGQGAIQYF. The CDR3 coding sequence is TGTGCCAGCAGCCTGGGACAGGGAGCCATTCAGTACTTC.

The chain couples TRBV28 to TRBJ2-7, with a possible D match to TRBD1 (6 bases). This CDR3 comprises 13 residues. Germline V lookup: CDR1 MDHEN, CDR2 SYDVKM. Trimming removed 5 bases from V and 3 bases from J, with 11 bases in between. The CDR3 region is CASSQDSLYEQYF. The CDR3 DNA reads TGTGCCAGCAGTCAGGACAGCCTCTACGAGCAGTACTTC.

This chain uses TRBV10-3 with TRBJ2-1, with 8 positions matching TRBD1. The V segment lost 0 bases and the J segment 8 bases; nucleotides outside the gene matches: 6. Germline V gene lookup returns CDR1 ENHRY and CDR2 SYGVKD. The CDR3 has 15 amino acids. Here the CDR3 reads CAISESVGQGYEQFF. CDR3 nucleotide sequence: TGTGCCATCAGTGAGTCGGTCGGACAGGGTTATGAGCAGTTCTTC.

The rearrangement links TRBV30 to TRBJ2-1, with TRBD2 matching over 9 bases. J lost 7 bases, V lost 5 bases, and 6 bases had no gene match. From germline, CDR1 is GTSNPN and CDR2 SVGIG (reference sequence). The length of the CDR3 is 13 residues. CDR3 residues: CAWGWREGNEQFF. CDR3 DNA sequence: TGTGCCTGGGGGTGGCGGGAGGGGAATGAGCAGTTCTTC.

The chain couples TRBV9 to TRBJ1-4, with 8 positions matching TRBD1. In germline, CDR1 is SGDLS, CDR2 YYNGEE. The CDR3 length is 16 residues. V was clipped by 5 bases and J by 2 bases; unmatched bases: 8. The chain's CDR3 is CASSGHTGGTNEKLFF. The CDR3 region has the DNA TGTGCCAGCAGTGGCCACACAGGGGGTACTAATGAAAAACTGTTTTTT.

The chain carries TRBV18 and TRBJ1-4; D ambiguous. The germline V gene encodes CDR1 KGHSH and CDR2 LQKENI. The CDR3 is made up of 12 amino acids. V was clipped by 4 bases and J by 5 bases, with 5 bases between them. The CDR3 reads CASSLANEKLFF. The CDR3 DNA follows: TGTGCCAGCTCACTGGCGAATGAAAAACTGTTTTTT.

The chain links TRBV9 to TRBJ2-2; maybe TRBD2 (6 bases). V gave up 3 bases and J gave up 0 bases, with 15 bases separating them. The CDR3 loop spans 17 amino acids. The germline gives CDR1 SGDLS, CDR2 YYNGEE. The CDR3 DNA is TGTGCCAGCAGCGCCCCCCCCGGGACTGCGAACACCGGGGAGCTGTTTTTT. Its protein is CASSAPPGTANTGELFF.

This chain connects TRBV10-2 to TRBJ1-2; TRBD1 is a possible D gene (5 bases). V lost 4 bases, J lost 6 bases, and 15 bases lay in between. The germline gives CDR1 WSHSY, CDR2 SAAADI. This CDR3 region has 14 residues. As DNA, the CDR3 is TGCGCCAGCAGTGTGGGGACCATCAGGAATGGCTACACCTTC. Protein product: CASSVGTIRNGYTF.

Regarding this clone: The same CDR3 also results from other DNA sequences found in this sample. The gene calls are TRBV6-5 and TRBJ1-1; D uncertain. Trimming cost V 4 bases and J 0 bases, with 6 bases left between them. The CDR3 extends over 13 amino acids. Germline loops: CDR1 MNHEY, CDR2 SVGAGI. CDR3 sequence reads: CASSLGMNTEAFF. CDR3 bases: TGTGCCAGCAGTTTAGGCATGAACACTGAAGCTTTCTTT.

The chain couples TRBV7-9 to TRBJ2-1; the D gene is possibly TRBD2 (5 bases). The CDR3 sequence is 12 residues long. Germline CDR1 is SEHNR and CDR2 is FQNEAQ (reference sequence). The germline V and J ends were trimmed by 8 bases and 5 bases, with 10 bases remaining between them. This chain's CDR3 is CASGETHNEQFF. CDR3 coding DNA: TGTGCCAGCGGGGAGACCCACAATGAGCAGTTCTTC.

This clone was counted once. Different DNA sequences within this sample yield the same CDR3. For the CDR3, the DNA is TGTGCCAGCAGTTTATTAGGAGGAGGGAATGAGCAGTTCTTC. It translates to CASSLLGGGNEQFF. The chain is built from TRBV27 and TRBJ2-1; a weak D match, TRBD2 (6 bases). The V end lost 1 base, the J end lost 7 bases, and 11 bases lay between the germline ends. This CDR3 contains 14 residues. From germline, CDR1 is MNHEY and CDR2 SMNVEV (reference sequence).

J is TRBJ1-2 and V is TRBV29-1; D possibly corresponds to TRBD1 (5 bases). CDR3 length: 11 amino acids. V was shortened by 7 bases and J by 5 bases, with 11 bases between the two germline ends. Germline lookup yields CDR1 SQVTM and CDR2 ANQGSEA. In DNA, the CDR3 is TGCAGCGCCGTGGGGGGGTATGGCTACACCTTC. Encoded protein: CSAVGGYGYTF.

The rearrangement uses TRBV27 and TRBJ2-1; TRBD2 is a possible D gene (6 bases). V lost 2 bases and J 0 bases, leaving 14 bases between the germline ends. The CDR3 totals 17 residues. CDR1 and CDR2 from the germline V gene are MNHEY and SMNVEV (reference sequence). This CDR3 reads CASSLVPLAASYNEQFF. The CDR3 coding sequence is TGTGCCAGCAGTTTAGTCCCTTTAGCGGCCTCCTACAATGAGCAGTTCTTC.

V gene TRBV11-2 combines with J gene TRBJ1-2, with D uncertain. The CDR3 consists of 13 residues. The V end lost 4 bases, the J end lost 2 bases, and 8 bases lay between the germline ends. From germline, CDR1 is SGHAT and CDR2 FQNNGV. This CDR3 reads CASSSDGNYGYTF. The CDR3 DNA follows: TGTGCCAGCAGCTCGGACGGGAACTATGGCTACACCTTC.

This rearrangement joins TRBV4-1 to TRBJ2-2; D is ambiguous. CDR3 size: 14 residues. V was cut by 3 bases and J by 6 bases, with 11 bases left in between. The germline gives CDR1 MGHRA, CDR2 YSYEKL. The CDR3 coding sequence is TGCGCCAGCAGCCACCCCGCGCGCCCCGGGGAGCTGTTTTTT. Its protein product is CASSHPARPGELFF.

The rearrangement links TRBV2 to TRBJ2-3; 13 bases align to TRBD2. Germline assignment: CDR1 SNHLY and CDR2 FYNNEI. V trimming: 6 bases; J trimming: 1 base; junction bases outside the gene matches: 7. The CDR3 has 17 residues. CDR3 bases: TGTGCCAGCAGAAACCCGGGACTAGCGGGACGCACAGATACGCAGTATTTT. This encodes CASRNPGLAGRTDTQYF.

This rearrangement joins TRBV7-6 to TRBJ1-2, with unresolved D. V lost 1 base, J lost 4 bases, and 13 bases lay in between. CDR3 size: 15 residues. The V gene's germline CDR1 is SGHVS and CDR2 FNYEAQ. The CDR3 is CASSLGSGDSYGYTF. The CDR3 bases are TGTGCCAGCAGCTTAGGCAGTGGGGATAGCTATGGCTACACCTTC.